The following is a T cell receptor (beta chain) sequence with its context. This sample stems from a study of T cell changes during pregnancy in multiple sclerosis. The protocol was immunoSEQ multiplex PCR, while the TCRdb copy is restricted to in-frame clones and leaves out a portion. The sample contains approximately 100,000 clones, 75% to 95% of which appear only once. The starting material was peripheral blood, obtained before pregnancy. This receptor was taken from a female donor with multiple sclerosis, enrolled in a pregnancy study.

The CDR3 sequence is CASSSTGARDFNEQFF. Written as DNA, the CDR3 is TGTGCCAGCAGCTCAACAGGGGCGAGGGATTTCAATGAGCAGTTCTTC. The rearrangement joins TRBV11-3 to TRBJ2-1, with TRBD1 matching 7 bases. The germline V gene encodes CDR1 SGHNT and CDR2 YENEEA. The length of the CDR3 is 16 residues. Unmatched junction bases numbered 12, after V lost 4 bases and J lost 6 bases.